Listed here are 21 T cell receptor beta chains from one sample, sequenced in a study of T cell responses to AZD1222 COVID-19 vaccine. Clones were sequenced by immunoSEQ multiplex PCR, and TCRdb holds only the in-frame ones, with some missing. This table holds over 100,000 clones, almost 85% found once. The source was peripheral blood, collected 28 days after the second dose of the MenACWY control vaccine. The receptors were sampled from an adult who received the MenACWY meningococcal vaccine as a control.

The V and J genes are TRBV5-6 and TRBJ1-4, with D maybe TRBD1 (6 bases). The CDR3 loop spans 17 amino acids. Germline CDR1 and CDR2: SGHDT and YYEEEE. The ends were cut back, 2 bases at V and 0 bases at J, with 14 bases in the middle. The CDR3 sequence is CASSLQGIVSTNEKLFF. The CDR3 DNA reads TGTGCCAGCAGCTTACAGGGTATCGTTTCAACTAATGAAAAACTGTTTTTT. The full variable domain, rest sourced from reference TRBV5-6 and TRBJ1-4, is DAGVTQSPTHLIKTRGQQVTLRCSPKSGHDTVSWYQQALGQGPQFIFQYYEEEERQRGNFPDRFSGHQFPNYSSELNVNALLLGDSALYLCASSLQGIVSTNEKLFFGSGTQLSVL.

Here the CDR3 DNA reads TGCGCCAGCAGCCTAAGTTCGACTAGCGGGAGGGCCGGATACGAGCAGTACTTC. Translated: CASSLSSTSGRAGYEQYF. J is TRBJ2-7 and V is TRBV4-1; 14 bases map to TRBD2. V lost 4 bases, J lost 4 bases, and 12 bases stayed unmatched. CDR1 and CDR2 (germline): MGHRA, YSYEKL. CDR3 length: 18 amino acids.

The CDR3 nucleotides read TGCAGCGTGGGGAGACAGGGGTTGTCCACCGGGGAGCTGTTTTTT. It codes for CSVGRQGLSTGELFF. The genes are TRBV29-1 and TRBJ2-2, with 8 bases matching TRBD1. J lost 4 bases, V lost 6 bases, and 10 bases had no gene match. Germline V lookup: CDR1 SQVTM, CDR2 ANQGSEA. This CDR3 is 15 amino acids long.

This chain links TRBV6-5 with TRBJ2-7; TRBD2 aligns across 8 bases. Germline loops: CDR1 MNHEY, CDR2 SVGAGI. Germline trimming cut 6 bases from V and 7 bases from J; bases unmatched to any gene: 11. The length of the CDR3 is 14 residues. CDR3: CASSSDSGIGEQYF. CDR3 DNA: TGTGCCAGCAGCTCAGATAGCGGGATCGGTGAGCAGTACTTC.

This clone was detected only once. The J gene is TRBJ2-3, the V gene TRBV5-4; 8 nucleotides align to TRBD1. Per germline, CDR1 SGHNT and CDR2 YYREEE (reference sequence). The length of the CDR3 is 17 residues. V was pared by 4 bases and J by 0 bases, with 10 bases of the junction left unmatched. The CDR3 loop reads CASSPKARGRSTDTQYF. The CDR3 DNA follows: TGTGCCAGCAGCCCCAAGGCCAGGGGGCGAAGCACAGATACGCAGTATTTT.

This chain links TRBV6-6 with TRBJ2-2; possible D gene TRBD2, 5 bases. Germline V gene sequence: CDR1 MNHNY, CDR2 SVGAGI (reference sequence). Trimming pared 3 bases from V and 7 bases from J, leaving 6 bases between. There are 12 residues in the CDR3. CDR3 DNA: TGTGCCAGCAGTTATGCGGGCGGGGAGCTGTTTTTT. Translated, it gives CASSYAGGELFF.

The V gene is TRBV21-1, the J gene TRBJ1-2. TRBV21-1 is shown as a pseudogene. The CDR3 is 16 amino acids. CDR3 sequence: CASSKGDREGNYGYTF. The DNA of the CDR3 is TGTGCCAGCAGCAAAGGTGACAGGGAGGGCAACTATGGCTACACCTTC.

The chain carries TRBV27 and TRBJ1-6; D gene ambiguous. V was shortened by 3 bases and J by 7 bases, with 4 bases between the two germline ends. The CDR3 has 12 residues. CDR1 is MNHEY and CDR2 is SMNVEV in the germline V gene (reference sequence). DNA for the CDR3: TGTGCCAGCAGTTTGCTAAATTCACCCCTCCACTTT. It translates to CASSLLNSPLHF.

This clone has just one count. The chain links TRBV4-2 to TRBJ1-4; no clear D. Germline V gene lookup returns CDR1 LGHNA and CDR2 YNFKEQ. The CDR3 length is 15 residues. V lost 3 bases and J 8 bases, leaving 16 bases between the germline ends. CDR3 loop: CASSQGVSGWEKLFF. The CDR3, as DNA: TGTGCCAGCAGCCAGGGAGTTTCGGGTTGGGAAAAACTGTTTTTT.

V gene TRBV4-1 combines with J gene TRBJ1-1, with D possibly TRBD1 on 6 matching bases. V dropped 4 bases and J dropped 4 bases, with 16 bases sitting between them. CDR1 is MGHRA and CDR2 is YSYEKL in the germline V gene. The CDR3 is 15 residues long. The DNA for the CDR3 is TGCGCCAGCAGCCTGGGTACCAGGGGAGGCACTGAAGCTTTCTTT. Its translation is CASSLGTRGGTEAFF.

V usage is TRBV2 and J usage is TRBJ2-2; D is undetermined. The ends were cut back, 5 bases at V and 3 bases at J, with 4 bases in the middle. This CDR3 is built from 12 residues. Per the germline V gene, CDR1 is SNHLY and CDR2 is FYNNEI. CDR3 sequence reads: CASSRDTGELFF. Written as DNA, the CDR3 is TGTGCCAGCAGTCGGGACACCGGGGAGCTGTTTTTT.

This clone has a handful of counts. The rearrangement uses TRBV28 and TRBJ2-1; no definite D call. The germline V and J ends were trimmed by 7 bases and 8 bases, with 12 bases remaining between them. The CDR3 covers 12 residues. Per germline, CDR1 MDHEN and CDR2 SYDVKM. The CDR3 here is CASTARHDEQFF. The CDR3 nucleotides read TGTGCCAGCACCGCCCGTCACGATGAGCAGTTCTTC.

The V gene is TRBV19, the J gene TRBJ1-4, with a tentative D call TRBD1 (5 bases). V was cut by 7 bases and J by 7 bases, with 16 bases left in between. The CDR3 sequence is 14 residues long. The germline V gene has CDR1 LNHDA and CDR2 SQIVND (reference sequence). CDR3 in DNA: TGTGCCAGTACCATCGCAGGGTTAGGTGAAAAACTGTTTTTT. Translation gives CASTIAGLGEKLFF.

In this sample, this clone turned up once. The chain employs TRBV6-4 and TRBJ2-6; D is unresolved. The V end lost 7 bases, the J end lost 4 bases, and 14 bases lay between the germline ends. Per the germline V gene, CDR1 is MRHNA and CDR2 is SNTAGT. CDR3 length: 15 residues. The CDR3, as DNA: TGTGCCAGCACCGCCGAGGCTTTCGGGGCCAACGTCCTGACTTTC. Encoded protein: CASTAEAFGANVLTF.

The J gene is TRBJ1-6, the V gene TRBV7-9; D call uncertain. Trimming took 5 bases from V and 5 from J, leaving 10 bases between them. Per the germline V gene, CDR1 is SEHNR and CDR2 is FQNEAQ (reference sequence). The CDR3 contains 14 residues. DNA of the CDR3: TGTGCCAGCAGCCGGACTGGGGATAATTCACCCCTCCACTTT. Amino acids: CASSRTGDNSPLHF.

This sequence joins TRBV28 and TRBJ2-7, with 7 nucleotides matching TRBD2. Germline values: CDR1 MDHEN, CDR2 SYDVKM. The CDR3 has 17 residues. With V trimmed by 4 bases and J by 11 bases, 23 bases remained unmatched. CDR3 in DNA: TGTGCCAGCAGTTCCCCGGGGGACTATAGCGGAACCCCTCGGGAGTACTTC. Translating it yields CASSSPGDYSGTPREYF.

V is TRBV5-1 and J is TRBJ1-1, with D possibly being TRBD1 (5 bases). This CDR3 is built from 15 residues. Germline values: CDR1 SGHRS, CDR2 YFSETQ. V lost 0 bases, J lost 7 bases, and 16 bases lay in between. The CDR3, as DNA: TGCGCCAGCAGCTTGGAGGGCAGGGAGGTGGATGAAGCTTTCTTT. It translates to CASSLEGREVDEAFF.

CDR3 nucleotides: TGTGCCAGCAGACTTACGGGGTTGCATCAGCCCCAGCATTTT. This gives the protein CASRLTGLHQPQHF. The chain employs TRBV28 and TRBJ1-5; D is unclear. This CDR3 region has 14 residues. Trimming shortened V by 6 bases and J by 5 bases, and 14 bases separated the two germline ends. Germline loops: CDR1 MDHEN, CDR2 SYDVKM.

The chain couples TRBV21-1 to TRBJ2-3; whether TRBD2, the table's D call, matches the DNA was not checked. TRBV21-1 is a pseudogene segment. This CDR3 comprises 13 residues. Here the CDR3 DNA reads TGTGCCAGCAGAGCGATGGGCACAGATACGCAGTATTTT. This encodes CASRAMGTDTQYF.

V is TRBV5-6 and J is TRBJ2-3; D perhaps matches TRBD2 (5 bases). Trimming removed 0 bases at V and 7 bases at J, with 15 bases between. Germline V gives CDR1 SGHDT, CDR2 YYEEEE. CDR3 length equals 15 residues. The CDR3 DNA reads as TGTGCCAGCAGCTTGGAACTAGTCGGGATACATACGCAGTATTTT. Protein: CASSLELVGIHTQYF.

The gene calls are TRBV24-1 and TRBJ1-5; D not resolved. CDR1 is KGHDR and CDR2 is SFDVKD in the germline V gene. The CDR3 is made up of 15 amino acids. V was clipped by 5 bases and J by 0 bases, with 10 bases between them. The DNA for the CDR3 is TGTGCCACCAGTGGTGACGGAATTAGCAATCAGCCCCAGCATTTT. Translation gives CATSGDGISNQPQHF.